This T cell receptor (beta chain) originates from a study of T cells in Graves' hyperthyroidism and ophthalmopathy. Whole-study results and caveats: Blood held most thyroid clonotypes expanded above 0.001 frequency.

Details on this clonotype: The antigen remains unidentified.

If no ophthalmopathy progression occurred within 18 months, Graves' hyperthyroidism was stable. After removal of 4 bases from V and 7 bases from J, the junction contained 9 bases not matched to a gene. CDR1 is SGDLS, CDR2 YYNGEE, per germline. The CDR3 runs to 15 residues. RNA transcripts provided the source from which TCR beta CDR3 regions were amplified. Researchers ran a first-round RT-PCR on the TCR CDR3 using the HTBI primer set. TCRdb processed the multiplex PCR reads anew with MiXCR; each CDR3 protein has one entry. The sample lists some 560,000 distinct CDR3 sequences, 15% to 19% occurring once.

This TCR was sampled from a woman between 25 and 40 years old with Graves' hyperthyroidism. The material sequenced was blood. The chain has TRBV9 and TRBJ1-2; 11 positions agree with TRBD1. The CDR3 spells CASSPRTGGTGGYTF. CDR3 bases: TGTGCCAGCAGCCCGCGGACAGGGGGCACGGGTGGCTACACCTTC. Supplemented by reference TRBV9 and TRBJ1-2, the full variable domain reads DSGVTQTPKHLITATGQRVTLRCSPRSGDLSVYWYQQSLDQGLQFLIQYYNGEERAKGNILERFSAQQFPDLHSELNLSSLELGDSALYFCASSPRTGGTGGYTFGSGTRLTVV.